The 17 T cell receptor beta chains reported below all come from one sample, sequenced in a study of blood T cell repertoires in COVID-19. Repertoires were generated with immunoSEQ multiplex PCR, while TCRdb's copy carries only in-frame clones and drops some. The sample yields some 200,000 clones, about 92% seen once. The source material was peripheral blood. Receptor source: a man aged 25-45 years with acute or convalescent COVID-19.

The chain uses TRBV15 and TRBJ1-4, with D tentatively TRBD1 (6 bases). V was clipped by 5 bases and J by 7 bases, with 14 bases between them. Germline V gene data show CDR1 as LNHNV and CDR2 as YYDKDF (reference sequence). The CDR3 totals 14 residues. The CDR3 loop is CATSATGPSEKLFF. The CDR3 DNA follows: TGTGCCACCAGCGCCACAGGGCCGAGTGAAAAACTGTTTTTT.

The chain recombines TRBV6-5 with TRBJ1-1, with 7 bases lining up with TRBD1. The CDR3 covers 15 residues. The germline CDR1 and CDR2 sequences are MNHEY and SVGAGI. V was pared by 0 bases and J by 8 bases, with 9 bases of the junction left unmatched. Here the CDR3 DNA reads TGTGCCAGCAGTTACTCTTTGATGGTCAGGGGGGAAGCTTTCTTT. It yields the protein CASSYSLMVRGEAFF.

The chain couples TRBV7-8 to TRBJ2-1; TRBD2 agrees at 9 bases. With V trimmed by 4 bases and J by 7 bases, 8 bases remained unmatched. CDR3 length: 15 residues. Germline V gives CDR1 SGHVS, CDR2 FQNEAQ. The CDR3 here is CASSSRLAGINEQFF. The CDR3 region has the DNA TGTGCCAGCAGCTCGCGTCTAGCGGGGATTAATGAGCAGTTCTTC.

CDR3 loop: CASSSDRRGYTF. CDR3 nucleotides: TGTGCCAGCAGCTCCGACAGGAGGGGCTACACCTTC. V gene TRBV7-9 combines with J gene TRBJ1-2; a possible D gene is TRBD1 (6 bases). The CDR3 is made up of 12 amino acids. Looked up from germline, CDR1 is SEHNR and CDR2 is FQNEAQ (reference sequence). Trimming removed 4 bases at V and 8 bases at J, with 11 bases between.

This chain uses TRBV10-1 with TRBJ2-3; 12 bases are a match to TRBD2. With V trimmed by 4 bases and J by 3 bases, 5 bases remained unmatched. This CDR3 contains 16 residues. CDR1 and CDR2 (germline): WNHNN, SYGVQD (reference sequence). CDR3 region: CASSVGLAGTTDTQYF. The CDR3 DNA reads TGCGCCAGCAGTGTTGGACTAGCGGGGACGACAGATACGCAGTATTTT.

This clone was counted at least ten times. The rearrangement uses TRBV10-3 and TRBJ2-6; D possibly corresponds to TRBD1 (6 bases). Trimming removed 6 bases from V and 0 bases from J, with 6 bases in between. From germline, CDR1 is ENHRY and CDR2 SYGVKD. The CDR3 sequence is 14 residues long. The CDR3: CAIRDSSGANVLTF. The CDR3 DNA is TGTGCCATCAGGGACAGCTCTGGGGCCAACGTCCTGACTTTC.

The chain links TRBV28 to TRBJ2-1; D not certain. CDR1 is MDHEN, CDR2 SYDVKM, per germline. The V end was cut by 4 bases, the J end by 12 bases, with 10 bases between. This CDR3 has 11 amino acids. CDR3 sequence (DNA): TGTGCCAGCAGTTCTAGGATGGTGCAGTTCTTC. Amino acid sequence: CASSSRMVQFF.

The chain joins TRBV7-6 to TRBJ1-4; 8 positions agree with TRBD1. Trimming cost V 6 bases and J 1 base; bases outside gene matches: 7. The CDR3 is made up of 16 amino acids. The germline V gene encodes CDR1 SGHVS and CDR2 FNYEAQ. This chain's CDR3 is CASSYRQGRTNEKLFF. The CDR3 DNA reads TGTGCCAGCAGTTATAGACAGGGGAGAACTAATGAAAAACTGTTTTTT.

The chain has TRBV27 and TRBJ1-5; the match to TRBD1 covers 7 bases. After removal of 2 bases from V and 4 bases from J, the junction contained 5 bases not matched to a gene. The CDR3 totals 15 residues. Germline V gene sequence: CDR1 MNHEY, CDR2 SMNVEV (reference sequence). The CDR3 DNA reads TGTGCCAGCAGTTTAGGGCCAGGGGGGAATCAGCCCCAGCATTTT. Its translation: CASSLGPGGNQPQHF.

V is TRBV5-1 and J is TRBJ2-7, with D maybe TRBD2 (6 bases). The CDR3 length is 16 residues. Germline V gives CDR1 SGHRS, CDR2 YFSETQ. V was shortened by 4 bases and J by 3 bases, with 20 bases between the two germline ends. The CDR3 loop is CASSPPSGGVSYEQYF. The CDR3 DNA follows: TGCGCCAGCAGCCCACCTTCTGGAGGGGTCAGCTACGAGCAGTACTTC.

The chain links TRBV9 to TRBJ1-2; D is unresolved. Trimming pared 0 bases from V and 6 bases from J, leaving 12 bases between. The germline V gene encodes CDR1 SGDLS and CDR2 YYNGEE. The CDR3 loop spans 14 amino acids. The CDR3 sequence is CASSVENPRHGYTF. CDR3 nucleotides: TGTGCCAGCAGCGTAGAAAATCCCAGGCATGGCTACACCTTC.

This clone has a single count. V gene TRBV7-9 combines with J gene TRBJ1-2; TRBD1 agrees at 8 bases. Germline V gives CDR1 SEHNR, CDR2 FQNEAQ (reference sequence). The CDR3 covers 13 residues. The trim removed 6 bases at V and 6 bases at J, leaving 6 bases unmatched. The CDR3 region is CASRKQGADGYTF. CDR3 DNA sequence: TGTGCCAGCAGGAAGCAGGGGGCGGATGGCTACACCTTC.

As to this clone: A read error may account for a junction end that differs from germline. The J gene is TRBJ1-4, the V gene TRBV7-7; no definite D call. The CDR3 length is 15 residues. Germline V gene data show CDR1 as SSHAT and CDR2 as FNYEAQ (reference sequence). CDR3 residues: CASSRTDGNNEKLFF. The CDR3 DNA sequence: TGTGCTAGCAGCAGGACCGACGGGAATAATGAAAAACTGTTTTTT.

The genes are TRBV9 and TRBJ2-2; 10 nucleotides line up with TRBD2. This CDR3 comprises 16 residues. V lost 0 bases and J lost 6; bases outside the gene matches: 5. Per the germline V gene, CDR1 is SGDLS and CDR2 is YYNGEE. The CDR3 region has the DNA TGTGCCAGCAGCGTAGAGAGCGGGAGGGTGGCCGGGGAGCTGTTTTTT. Translated: CASSVESGRVAGELFF.

The V gene is TRBV28, the J gene TRBJ2-2; 8 bases align to TRBD2. Germline lookup yields CDR1 MDHEN and CDR2 SYDVKM. V trimming: 6 bases; J trimming: 3 bases; junction bases outside the gene matches: 6. This CDR3 has 15 amino acids. CDR3 amino acids: CASRPTSADTGELFF. CDR3 nucleotide sequence: TGTGCCAGCAGGCCGACTAGCGCTGACACCGGGGAGCTGTTTTTT.

The chain employs TRBV28 and TRBJ2-7; no clear D. V was clipped by 2 bases and J by 0 bases, with 8 bases between them. CDR3 length equals 14 residues. Germline CDR1 reads MDHEN; CDR2 reads SYDVKM. Written as DNA, the CDR3 is TGTGCCAGCAGTTTACCTGCAGACTCCTACGAGCAGTACTTC. This gives the protein CASSLPADSYEQYF.

CDR3 nucleotides: TGCGCCAGCAGCGCGGGGGCGGCAGATACGCAGTATTTT. This translates into CASSAGAADTQYF. V usage is TRBV5-1 and J usage is TRBJ2-3, with D possibly matching TRBD2 (7 bases). CDR3 size: 13 residues. Germline assignment: CDR1 SGHRS and CDR2 YFSETQ. V lost 4 bases, J lost 4 bases, and 10 bases lay in between.